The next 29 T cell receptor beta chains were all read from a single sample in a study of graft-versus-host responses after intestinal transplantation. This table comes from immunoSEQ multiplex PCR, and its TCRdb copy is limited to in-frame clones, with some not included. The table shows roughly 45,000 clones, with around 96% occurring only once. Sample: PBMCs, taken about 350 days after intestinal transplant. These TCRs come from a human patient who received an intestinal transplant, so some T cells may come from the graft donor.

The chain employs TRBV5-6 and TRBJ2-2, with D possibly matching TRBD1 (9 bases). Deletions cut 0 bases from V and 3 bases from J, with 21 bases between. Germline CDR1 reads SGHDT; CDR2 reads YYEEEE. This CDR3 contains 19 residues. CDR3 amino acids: CASSLVDSGDRADTGELFF. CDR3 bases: TGTGCCAGCAGCTTGGTAGATAGCGGGGACAGGGCGGACACCGGGGAGCTGTTTTTT.

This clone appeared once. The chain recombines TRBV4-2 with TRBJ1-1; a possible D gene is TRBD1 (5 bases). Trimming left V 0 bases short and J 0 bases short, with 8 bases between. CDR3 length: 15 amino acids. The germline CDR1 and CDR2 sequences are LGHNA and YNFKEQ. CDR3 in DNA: TGTGCCAGCAGCCAAGAGGGGCGGCTGAACACTGAAGCTTTCTTT. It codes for CASSQEGRLNTEAFF.

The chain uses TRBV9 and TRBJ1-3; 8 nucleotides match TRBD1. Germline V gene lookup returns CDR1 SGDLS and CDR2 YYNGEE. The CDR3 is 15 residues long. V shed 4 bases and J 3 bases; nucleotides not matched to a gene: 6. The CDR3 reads CASSLLDRDGNTIYF. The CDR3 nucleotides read TGTGCCAGCAGCCTCTTGGACAGGGATGGAAACACCATATATTTT.

CDR3 sequence (DNA): TGTGCCAGCTCATTCGCAGGACCCAAATACGAGCAGTACTTC. Translated, it gives CASSFAGPKYEQYF. The rearrangement links TRBV18 to TRBJ2-7; D gene uncertain. Trimming took off 5 bases at V and 4 bases at J, with 15 bases between the two ends. CDR3 size: 14 residues. Germline loops: CDR1 KGHSH, CDR2 LQKENI.

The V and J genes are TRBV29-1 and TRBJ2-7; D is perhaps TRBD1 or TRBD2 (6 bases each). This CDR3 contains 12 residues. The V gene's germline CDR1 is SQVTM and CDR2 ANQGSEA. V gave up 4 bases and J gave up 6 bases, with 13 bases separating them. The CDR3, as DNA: TGCAGCGTTGGGGGGGCAGCAGTCGAGCAGTACTTC. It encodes CSVGGAAVEQYF.

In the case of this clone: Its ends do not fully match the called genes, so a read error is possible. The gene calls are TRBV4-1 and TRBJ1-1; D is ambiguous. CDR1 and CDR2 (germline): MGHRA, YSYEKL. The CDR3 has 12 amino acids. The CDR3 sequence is CASSQGNTEAFF. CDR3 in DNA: TGCGCCAGCAGTCAAGGGAACACTGAAGCTTTCTTT.

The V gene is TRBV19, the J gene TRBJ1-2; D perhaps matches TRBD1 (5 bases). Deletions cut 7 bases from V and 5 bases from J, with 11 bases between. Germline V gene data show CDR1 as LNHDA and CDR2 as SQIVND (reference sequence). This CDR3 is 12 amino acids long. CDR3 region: CASKIGGYGYTF. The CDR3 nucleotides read TGTGCCAGTAAGATCGGGGGGTATGGCTACACCTTC.

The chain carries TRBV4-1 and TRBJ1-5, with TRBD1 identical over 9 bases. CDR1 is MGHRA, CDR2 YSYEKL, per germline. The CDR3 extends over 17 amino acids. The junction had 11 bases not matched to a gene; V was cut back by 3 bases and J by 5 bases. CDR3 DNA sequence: TGCGCCAGCAGCCATCTTACCGGGACAGGGCTTGATCAGCCCCAGCATTTT. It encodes CASSHLTGTGLDQPQHF.

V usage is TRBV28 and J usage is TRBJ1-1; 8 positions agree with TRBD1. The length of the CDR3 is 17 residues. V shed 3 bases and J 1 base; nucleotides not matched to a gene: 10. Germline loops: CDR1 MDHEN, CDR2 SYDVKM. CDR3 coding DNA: TGTGCCAGCAGTTTTTGGCAGGGGGCATCGGGGAACACTGAAGCTTTCTTT. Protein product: CASSFWQGASGNTEAFF.

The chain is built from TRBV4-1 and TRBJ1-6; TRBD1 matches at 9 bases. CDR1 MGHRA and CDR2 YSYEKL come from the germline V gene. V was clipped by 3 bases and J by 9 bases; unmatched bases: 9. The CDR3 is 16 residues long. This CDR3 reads CASSQTTGGRGSPLHF. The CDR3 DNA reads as TGCGCCAGCAGCCAGACCACAGGGGGCAGAGGTTCACCCCTCCACTTT.

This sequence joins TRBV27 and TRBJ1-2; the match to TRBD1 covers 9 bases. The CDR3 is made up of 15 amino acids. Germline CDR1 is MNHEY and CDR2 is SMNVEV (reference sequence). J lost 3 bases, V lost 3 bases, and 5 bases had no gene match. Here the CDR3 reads CASSFATGGDYGYTF. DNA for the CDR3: TGTGCCAGCAGTTTTGCGACAGGGGGGGACTATGGCTACACCTTC.

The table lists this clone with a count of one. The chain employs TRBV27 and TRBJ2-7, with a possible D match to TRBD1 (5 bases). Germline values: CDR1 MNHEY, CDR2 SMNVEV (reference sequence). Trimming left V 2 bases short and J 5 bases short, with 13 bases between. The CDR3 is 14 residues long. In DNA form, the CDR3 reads TGTGCCAGCAGTTTACTTATCAGGGCCCACGAGCAGTACTTC. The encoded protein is CASSLLIRAHEQYF.

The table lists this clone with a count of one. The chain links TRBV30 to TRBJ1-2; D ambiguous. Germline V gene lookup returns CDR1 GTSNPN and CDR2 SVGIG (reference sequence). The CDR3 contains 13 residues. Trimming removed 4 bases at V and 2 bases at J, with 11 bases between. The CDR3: CAWTLQQNYGYTF. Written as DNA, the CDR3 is TGTGCCTGGACGCTGCAACAAAACTATGGCTACACCTTC.

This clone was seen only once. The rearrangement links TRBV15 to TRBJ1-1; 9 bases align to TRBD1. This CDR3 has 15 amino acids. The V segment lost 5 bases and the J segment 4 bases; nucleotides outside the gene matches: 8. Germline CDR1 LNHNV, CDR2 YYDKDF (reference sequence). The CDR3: CATSGWPGQGTEAFF. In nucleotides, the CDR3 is TGTGCCACCAGCGGTTGGCCGGGACAGGGCACTGAAGCTTTCTTT.

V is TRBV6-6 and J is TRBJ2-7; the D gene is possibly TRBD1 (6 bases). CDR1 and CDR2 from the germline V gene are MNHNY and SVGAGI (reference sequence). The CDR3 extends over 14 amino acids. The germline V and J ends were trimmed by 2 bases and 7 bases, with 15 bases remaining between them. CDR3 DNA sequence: TGTGCCAGCAGTTACCTGAGGGGGACGGAGGAGCAGTACTTC. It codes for CASSYLRGTEEQYF.

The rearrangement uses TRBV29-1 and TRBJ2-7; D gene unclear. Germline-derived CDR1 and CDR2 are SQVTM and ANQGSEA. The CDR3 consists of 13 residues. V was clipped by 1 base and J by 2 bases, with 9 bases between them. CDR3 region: CSVEVTHTYEQYF. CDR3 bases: TGCAGCGTTGAAGTGACTCACACCTACGAGCAGTACTTC.

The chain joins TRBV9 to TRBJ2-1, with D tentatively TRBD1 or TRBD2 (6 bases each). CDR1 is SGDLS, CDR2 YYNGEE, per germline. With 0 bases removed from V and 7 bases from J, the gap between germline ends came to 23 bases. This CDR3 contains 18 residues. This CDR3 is CASSVEARRGESRNEQFF. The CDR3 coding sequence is TGTGCCAGCAGCGTAGAGGCCCGTAGGGGGGAAAGTCGGAATGAGCAGTTCTTC. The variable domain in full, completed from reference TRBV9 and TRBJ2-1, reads DSGVTQTPKHLITATGQRVTLRCSPRSGDLSVYWYQQSLDQGLQFLIQYYNGEERAKGNILERFSAQQFPDLHSELNLSSLELGDSALYFCASSVEARRGESRNEQFFGPGTRLTVL.

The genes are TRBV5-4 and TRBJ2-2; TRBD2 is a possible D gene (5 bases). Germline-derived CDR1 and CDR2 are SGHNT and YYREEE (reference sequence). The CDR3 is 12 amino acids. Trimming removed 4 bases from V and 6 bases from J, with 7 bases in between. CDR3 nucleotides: TGTGCCAGCAGCCGCGGGTCCGGGGAGCTGTTTTTT. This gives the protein CASSRGSGELFF.

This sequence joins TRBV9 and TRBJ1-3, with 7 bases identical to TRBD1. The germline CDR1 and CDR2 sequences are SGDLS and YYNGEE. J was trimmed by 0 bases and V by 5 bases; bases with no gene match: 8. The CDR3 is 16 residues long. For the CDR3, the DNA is TGTGCCAGCAGTGAGCAGGGGGTGCACTCTGGAAACACCATATATTTT. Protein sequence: CASSEQGVHSGNTIYF.

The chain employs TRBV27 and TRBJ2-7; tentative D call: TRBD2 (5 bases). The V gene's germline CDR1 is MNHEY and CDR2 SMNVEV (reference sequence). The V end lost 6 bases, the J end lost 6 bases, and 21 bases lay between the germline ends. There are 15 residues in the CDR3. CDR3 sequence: CASSPWTPGRSEQYF. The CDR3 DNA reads TGTGCCAGCAGCCCTTGGACTCCCGGGCGTAGCGAGCAGTACTTC.

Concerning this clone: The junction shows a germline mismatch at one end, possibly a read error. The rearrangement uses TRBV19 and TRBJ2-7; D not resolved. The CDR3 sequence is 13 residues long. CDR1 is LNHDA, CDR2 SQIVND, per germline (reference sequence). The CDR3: CASSPDGTYEQCF. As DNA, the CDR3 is TGTGCCAGTAGTCCGGACGGAACCTACGAGCAGTGCTTC.

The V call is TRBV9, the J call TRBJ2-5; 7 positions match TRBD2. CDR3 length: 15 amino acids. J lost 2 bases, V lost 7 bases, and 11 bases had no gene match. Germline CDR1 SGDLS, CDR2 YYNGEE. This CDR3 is CASCRAASGQETQYF. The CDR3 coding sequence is TGTGCCAGCTGCCGGGCGGCTAGCGGACAAGAGACCCAGTACTTC.

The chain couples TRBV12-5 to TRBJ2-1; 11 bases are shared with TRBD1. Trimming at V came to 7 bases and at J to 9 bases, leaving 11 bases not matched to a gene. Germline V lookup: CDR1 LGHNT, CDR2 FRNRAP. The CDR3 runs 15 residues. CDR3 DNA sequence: TGTGCTAGTGTCCGGGACAGGGGGTTCGCAGGTGAGCAGTTCTTC. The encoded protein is CASVRDRGFAGEQFF.

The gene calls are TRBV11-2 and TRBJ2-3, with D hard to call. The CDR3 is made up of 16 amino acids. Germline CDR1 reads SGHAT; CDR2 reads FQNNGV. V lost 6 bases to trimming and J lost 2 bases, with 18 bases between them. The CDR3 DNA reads TGTGCCAGCAGGTACCCCGCAGGCGGAGACACAGATACGCAGTATTTT. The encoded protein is CASRYPAGGDTDTQYF.

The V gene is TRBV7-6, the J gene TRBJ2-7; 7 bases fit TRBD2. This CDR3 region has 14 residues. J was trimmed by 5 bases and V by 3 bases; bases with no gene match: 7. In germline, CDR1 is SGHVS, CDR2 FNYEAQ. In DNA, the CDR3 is TGTGCCAGCAGCTTCGCGGGAGCCCCCAACGAGCAGTACTTC. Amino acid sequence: CASSFAGAPNEQYF.

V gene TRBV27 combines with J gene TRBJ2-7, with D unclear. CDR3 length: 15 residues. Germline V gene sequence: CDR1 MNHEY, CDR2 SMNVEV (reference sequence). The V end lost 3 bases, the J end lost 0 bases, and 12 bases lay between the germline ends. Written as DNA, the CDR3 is TGTGCCAGCAGTTTGACCTCGGCGAGCTCCTACGAGCAGTACTTC. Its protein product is CASSLTSASSYEQYF.

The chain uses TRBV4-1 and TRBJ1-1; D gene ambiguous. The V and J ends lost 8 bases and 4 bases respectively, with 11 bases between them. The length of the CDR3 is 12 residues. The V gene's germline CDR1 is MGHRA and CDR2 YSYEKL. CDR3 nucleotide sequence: TGCGCCAGCGGGGTATTAGGCACTGAAGCTTTCTTT. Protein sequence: CASGVLGTEAFF.

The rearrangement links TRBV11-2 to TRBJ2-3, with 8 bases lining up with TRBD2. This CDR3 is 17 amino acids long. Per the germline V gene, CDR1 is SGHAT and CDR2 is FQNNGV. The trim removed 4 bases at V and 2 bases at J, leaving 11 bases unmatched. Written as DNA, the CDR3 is TGTGCCAGCAGCTGGGGGTCTGCGGGAGGACCCACAGATACGCAGTATTTT. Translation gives CASSWGSAGGPTDTQYF.

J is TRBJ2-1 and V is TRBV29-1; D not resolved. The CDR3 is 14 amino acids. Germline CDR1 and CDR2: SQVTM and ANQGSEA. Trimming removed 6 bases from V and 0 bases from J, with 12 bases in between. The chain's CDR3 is CSVRALGSYNEQFF. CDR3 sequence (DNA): TGCAGCGTCAGAGCCCTCGGCTCCTACAATGAGCAGTTCTTC.